These 32 T cell receptor beta chains were sequenced from one sample in a study of blood T cell repertoires in COVID-19. This table comes from immunoSEQ multiplex PCR, and its TCRdb copy is limited to in-frame clones, with some not included. Of around 110,000 clones in the sample, over 80% were seen once. Specimen: peripheral blood. The receptors were sampled from a man aged 25-40 years with acute or convalescent COVID-19.

The gene calls are TRBV4-1 and TRBJ1-5; tentative D call: TRBD1 (5 bases). The germline V and J ends were trimmed by 0 bases and 3 bases, with 9 bases remaining between them. This CDR3 is built from 15 residues. The V gene's germline CDR1 is MGHRA and CDR2 YSYEKL. The CDR3 is CASSQDSRDNQPQHF. The DNA for the CDR3 is TGCGCCAGCAGCCAAGATAGCAGGGACAATCAGCCCCAGCATTTT.

The J gene is TRBJ1-1, the V gene TRBV6-5; unclear D gene. Germline V gives CDR1 MNHEY, CDR2 SVGAGI. The CDR3 is 12 residues long. Trimming pared 3 bases from V and 7 bases from J, leaving 9 bases between. This chain's CDR3 is CASSYTGSEAFF. CDR3 sequence (DNA): TGTGCCAGCAGTTATACGGGGAGTGAAGCTTTCTTT.

This chain links TRBV6-5 with TRBJ2-7; 9 bases are a match to TRBD1. The CDR3 consists of 13 residues. Trimming removed 7 bases from V and 5 bases from J; junction bases left unmatched: 6. Germline V gene data show CDR1 as MNHEY and CDR2 as SVGAGI. CDR3 nucleotides: TGTGCCAGCATAAGACAGGGGGTAAACGAGCAGTACTTC. It codes for CASIRQGVNEQYF.

The chain couples TRBV5-6 to TRBJ1-2, with a weak D call TRBD1 (5 bases). With 0 bases removed from V and 8 bases from J, the gap between germline ends came to 14 bases. CDR1 is SGHDT, CDR2 YYEEEE, per germline. CDR3 size: 14 residues. CDR3 loop: CASSLVWTPGGYTF. CDR3 bases: TGTGCCAGCAGCTTGGTATGGACCCCAGGGGGCTACACCTTC.

This chain links TRBV30 with TRBJ2-2; 11 positions match TRBD1. Germline assignment: CDR1 GTSNPN and CDR2 SVGIG (reference sequence). This CDR3 has 14 amino acids. The junction had 5 bases not matched to a gene; V was cut back by 7 bases and J by 4 bases. Here the CDR3 reads CASTGQGGTGELFF. Written as DNA, the CDR3 is TGTGCCTCCACGGGACAGGGGGGCACCGGGGAGCTGTTTTTT.

In DNA form, the CDR3 reads TGTGCCAGCAGCTTAAGGACAGACCCCACCAAGTTGGGCTACACCTTC. It yields the protein CASSLRTDPTKLGYTF. The chain links TRBV7-6 to TRBJ1-2, with TRBD1 as a possible D gene (6 bases). Germline lookup yields CDR1 SGHVS and CDR2 FNYEAQ. V dropped 2 bases and J dropped 8 bases, with 21 bases sitting between them. This CDR3 spans 16 amino acids.

The chain links TRBV5-1 to TRBJ2-1; 13 bases align to TRBD2. CDR1 is SGHRS and CDR2 is YFSETQ in the germline V gene. The CDR3 is made up of 15 amino acids. The trim removed 4 bases at V and 12 bases at J, leaving 10 bases unmatched. Written as DNA, the CDR3 is TGCGCCAGCAGCGGTGGACTAGCGGGAGTTTTTCGGCAGTTCTTC. This translates into CASSGGLAGVFRQFF.

The chain uses TRBV7-2 and TRBJ2-1; D unclear. Germline V gene lookup returns CDR1 SGHTA and CDR2 FQGNSA. The CDR3 extends over 13 amino acids. Trimming cost V 0 bases and J 8 bases, with 8 bases left between them. The CDR3 region has the DNA TGTGCCAGCAGCTTAGCGCGGTTCCATGAGCAGTTCTTC. This gives the protein CASSLARFHEQFF. The full variable domain, its missing parts supplied by reference TRBV7-2 and TRBJ2-1, is GAGVSQSPSNKVTEKGKDVELRCDPISGHTALYWYRQSLGQGLEFLIYFQGNSAPDKSGLPSDRFSAERTGGSVSTLTIQRTQQEDSAVYLCASSLARFHEQFFGPGTRLTVL.

The chain combines TRBV4-1 with TRBJ2-5, with 8 bases that match TRBD2. This CDR3 has 15 residues. From germline, CDR1 is MGHRA and CDR2 YSYEKL. The V segment lost 4 bases and the J segment 3 bases; nucleotides outside the gene matches: 7. CDR3 nucleotides: TGCGCCAGCAGCCTGATCGGGGGGGCCAAAGAGACCCAGTACTTC. Translating gives CASSLIGGAKETQYF.

V is TRBV7-8 and J is TRBJ2-7; 9 bases align to TRBD2. Germline CDR1 is SGHVS and CDR2 is FQNEAQ. V was pared by 5 bases and J by 1 base, with 6 bases of the junction left unmatched. The CDR3 contains 15 residues. The DNA of the CDR3 is TGTGCCAGCAGCCGGGGACTAGCTGGGTCCTACGAGCAGTACGTC. Translating gives CASSRGLAGSYEQYV.

The DNA for the CDR3 is TGTGCCTGGAGTGCTTCGAGAACCACTGAAGCTTTCTTT. This gives the protein CAWSASRTTEAFF. This chain links TRBV30 with TRBJ1-1; D uncertain. Germline loops: CDR1 GTSNPN, CDR2 SVGIG (reference sequence). The length of the CDR3 is 13 residues. The V and J ends lost 1 base and 4 bases respectively, with 10 bases between them.

This clone was counted a few times. This chain uses TRBV7-3 with TRBJ1-1, with D unclear. Germline CDR1 and CDR2: SGHTA and FQGTGA. The CDR3 length is 14 residues. V lost 0 bases to trimming and J lost 4 bases, with 9 bases between them. The CDR3 sequence: CASSLTGRSTEAFF. As DNA, the CDR3 is TGTGCCAGCAGCTTAACGGGGAGAAGCACTGAAGCTTTCTTT.

In this sample, this clone turned up a few times. The chain uses TRBV5-1 and TRBJ2-7; TRBD1 is a possible D gene (5 bases). Germline-derived CDR1 and CDR2 are SGHRS and YFSETQ. The V and J ends lost 5 bases and 0 bases respectively, with 12 bases between them. The CDR3 spans 14 residues. For the CDR3, the DNA is TGCGCCAGCAGAGAACAGGCGTTCTCCTACGAGCAGTACGTC. Protein: CASREQAFSYEQYV.

This clone has a single count. The chain uses TRBV21-1 and TRBJ2-7; TRBD2 is taken as the D call from the table, unchecked against the DNA. TRBV21-1 is a recognized pseudogene. The CDR3 contains 19 residues. Here the CDR3 DNA reads TGTGCCAGCAGCAAAGGGGTTATTACGACTAGCGGGAGGTGCTACGAGCAGTACGTC. Translating it yields CASSKGVITTSGRCYEQYV.

The rearrangement joins TRBV5-3 to TRBJ2-7; a weak D match, TRBD1 (5 bases). TRBV5-3 is marked as an open reading frame, function uncertain. Trimming removed 2 bases from V and 4 bases from J, with 13 bases in between. The CDR3 runs 14 residues. The CDR3 nucleotides read TGTGCCAGAAGCTTTGATCCAGGGCTGTACGAGCAGTACGTC. Amino acid sequence: CARSFDPGLYEQYV.

V gene TRBV6-5 combines with J gene TRBJ1-5; D is perhaps TRBD1 (5 bases). Trimming left V 2 bases short and J 0 bases short, with 8 bases between. The CDR3 totals 15 residues. Per the germline V gene, CDR1 is MNHEY and CDR2 is SVGAGI. This CDR3 reads CASSYTRDSNQPQHF. CDR3 coding DNA: TGTGCCAGCAGTTACACCAGGGATAGCAATCAGCCCCAGCATTTT.

J is TRBJ1-1 and V is TRBV11-2, with TRBD1 as a possible D gene (5 bases). Germline loops: CDR1 SGHAT, CDR2 FQNNGV. The CDR3 has 14 amino acids. Trimming cost V 4 bases and J 3 bases, with 12 bases left between them. The CDR3: CASSWATVDTEAFF. In DNA form, the CDR3 reads TGTGCCAGCAGCTGGGCGACAGTCGACACTGAAGCTTTCTTT. Combining the CDR3 with reference TRBV11-2 and TRBJ1-1 gives the whole variable domain EAGVAQSPRYKIIEKRQSVAFWCNPISGHATLYWYQQILGQGPKLLIQFQNNGVVDDSQLPKDRFSAERLKGVDSTLKIQPAKLEDSAVYLCASSWATVDTEAFFGQGTRLTVV.

Comment on this clone: At one boundary the junction diverges from the germline segment, which might be a read error. V gene TRBV30 combines with J gene TRBJ1-5, with 12 bases aligning to TRBD1. Germline V gene sequence: CDR1 GTSNPN, CDR2 SVGIG (reference sequence). This CDR3 is 16 amino acids long. The CDR3 protein is CAWRSSGTGGNQPQHF. The CDR3 coding sequence is TGTGCCTGGCGATCTTCCGGGACAGGGGGCAACCAGCCCCAGCATTTT.

The genes are TRBV11-3 and TRBJ2-2; tentatively, D is TRBD1 (5 bases). This CDR3 region has 15 residues. The germline gives CDR1 SGHNT, CDR2 YENEEA. V was pared by 5 bases and J by 7 bases, with 17 bases between. CDR3 DNA sequence: TGTGCCAGCAGCCGCTCGGACACGCCGAGCGGGGAGCTGTTTTTT. Protein product: CASSRSDTPSGELFF. The full variable domain, its missing parts supplied by reference TRBV11-3 and TRBJ2-2, is EAGVVQSPRYKIIEKKQPVAFWCNPISGHNTLYWYLQNLGQGPELLIRYENEEAVDDSQLPKDRFSAERLKGVDSTLKIQPAELGDSAVYLCASSRSDTPSGELFFGEGSRLTVL.

The rearrangement joins TRBV4-2 to TRBJ2-1; 9 bases fit TRBD1. Unmatched junction bases numbered 6, after V lost 1 base and J lost 8 bases. The V gene's germline CDR1 is LGHNA and CDR2 YNFKEQ. This CDR3 contains 15 residues. In DNA, the CDR3 is TGTGCCAGCAGCCAAGGGACAGGGGTGGGCGATGAGCAGTTCTTC. Encoded protein: CASSQGTGVGDEQFF.

This rearrangement joins TRBV6-5 to TRBJ1-2; TRBD1 aligns across 9 bases. CDR3 size: 12 residues. CDR1 is MNHEY, CDR2 SVGAGI, per germline. V lost 8 bases to trimming and J lost 5 bases; unmatched junction nucleotides: 3. CDR3 sequence (DNA): TGTGCCAGCCGGACAGGGGAATATGGCTACACCTTC. Its protein is CASRTGEYGYTF.

The V and J genes are TRBV5-1 and TRBJ2-7; 7 bases agree with TRBD1. V lost 3 bases to trimming and J lost 5 bases; unmatched junction nucleotides: 14. The CDR3 is made up of 16 amino acids. Germline V gives CDR1 SGHRS, CDR2 YFSETQ. CDR3: CASSSRALQGTDEQYF. The CDR3 DNA reads as TGCGCCAGCAGCTCCCGCGCCCTACAGGGGACAGACGAGCAGTACTTC.

V gene TRBV27 combines with J gene TRBJ1-5; D perhaps matches TRBD1 (6 bases). Trimming removed 3 bases at V and 3 bases at J, with 9 bases between. Germline values: CDR1 MNHEY, CDR2 SMNVEV (reference sequence). The length of the CDR3 is 14 residues. CDR3 loop: CASSFDRNNQPQHF. The CDR3 nucleotides read TGTGCCAGCAGTTTTGACAGGAACAATCAGCCCCAGCATTTT.

V and J are TRBV27 and TRBJ2-5, with 12 bases fitting TRBD2. The CDR3 sequence is 17 residues long. Germline V gene data show CDR1 as MNHEY and CDR2 as SMNVEV (reference sequence). With 2 bases clipped from V and 4 bases from J, the junction kept 8 bases outside the gene matches. In nucleotides, the CDR3 is TGTGCCAGCAGTTTACTACCGACTAGCGGGGGCGGAGAGACCCAGTACTTC. Translating gives CASSLLPTSGGGETQYF.

This chain joins TRBV7-3 and TRBJ2-1; a possible D gene is TRBD2 (6 bases). This CDR3 is 14 amino acids long. Looked up from germline, CDR1 is SGHTA and CDR2 is FQGTGA. The V end was cut by 0 bases, the J end by 3 bases, with 6 bases between. The CDR3 reads CASSLTEGYNEQFF. The DNA for the CDR3 is TGTGCCAGCAGCTTAACGGAGGGCTACAATGAGCAGTTCTTC.

V is TRBV2 and J is TRBJ1-2; 9 bases agree with TRBD1. Germline V CDR1 and CDR2: SNHLY, FYNNEI. This CDR3 contains 12 residues. V was pared by 11 bases and J by 8 bases, with 9 bases of the junction left unmatched. The CDR3 loop is CAYRTGEEGYTF. The CDR3 coding sequence is TGTGCCTACCGGACAGGGGAGGAGGGCTACACCTTC.

This clone was detected only once. V and J are TRBV4-2 and TRBJ1-2; 8 nucleotides match TRBD1. CDR3 length equals 17 residues. Germline-derived CDR1 and CDR2 are LGHNA and YNFKEQ. With V trimmed by 0 bases and J by 4 bases, 10 bases remained unmatched. CDR3 loop: CASSQDAPGGSGYGYTF. The CDR3, as DNA: TGTGCCAGCAGCCAAGATGCCCCAGGGGGCTCGGGCTATGGCTACACCTTC.

The rearrangement joins TRBV5-1 to TRBJ2-3, with TRBD1 matching 8 bases. CDR1 and CDR2 from the germline V gene are SGHRS and YFSETQ. V dropped 4 bases and J dropped 6; count of bases not matched to a gene: 10. CDR3 length equals 15 residues. CDR3 sequence: CASSGTARTGDTQYF. The CDR3, as DNA: TGCGCCAGCAGCGGCACCGCTAGGACAGGGGATACGCAGTATTTT.

This clone was detected only a few times. This sequence joins TRBV29-1 and TRBJ1-2; 9 positions agree with TRBD1. CDR3 length: 14 residues. Germline V gives CDR1 SQVTM, CDR2 ANQGSEA. V lost 3 bases, J lost 4 bases, and 6 bases stayed unmatched. CDR3: CSVEQDRGGYGYTF. CDR3 DNA: TGCAGCGTTGAGCAGGACAGGGGTGGCTATGGCTACACCTTC.

The V gene is TRBV6-6, the J gene TRBJ2-2; tentative D call: TRBD1 (6 bases). Trimming removed 7 bases at V and 4 bases at J, with 10 bases between. From germline, CDR1 is MNHNY and CDR2 SVGAGI (reference sequence). This CDR3 is built from 13 residues. CDR3 protein: CASTQGTTGELFF. Written as DNA, the CDR3 is TGTGCCAGCACTCAGGGGACCACCGGGGAGCTGTTTTTT.

The chain recombines TRBV10-3 with TRBJ2-2, with 8 bases matching TRBD1. Germline CDR1 and CDR2: ENHRY and SYGVKD. The CDR3 contains 15 residues. V was clipped by 2 bases and J by 7 bases; unmatched bases: 6. CDR3 nucleotides: TGTGCCATCAGTGAGGGAGCAGGGGGCAACGGGGAGCTGTTTTTT. Amino acid sequence: CAISEGAGGNGELFF.

J is TRBJ1-1 and V is TRBV7-6, with 7 bases fitting TRBD1. The V gene end was trimmed by 0 bases and the J gene end by 2 bases; junction bases not matched to a gene: 6. This CDR3 has 16 amino acids. Germline V gene lookup returns CDR1 SGHVS and CDR2 FNYEAQ. The CDR3 region is CASSLAEGQANTEAFF. The CDR3, as DNA: TGTGCCAGCAGCTTAGCGGAAGGACAGGCTAACACTGAAGCTTTCTTT.